The following is a T cell receptor beta chain sequence with its context. Its antigen is still unknown. Germline trimming cut 5 bases from V and 1 base from J; bases unmatched to any gene: 8. Germline CDR1 SGHTA, CDR2 FQGTGA. The CDR3 totals 16 residues. TCRdb re-derived calls from the 5' RACE reads in MiXCR, one entry per CDR3 protein. There are around 120,000 distinct CDR3 sequences in the sample; 16% occur only once, and around 13% lies in the top ten. The data belong to a study of T-cell memory formation after mild COVID-19. The wider study: Among the donors, TCR clusters were largely specific to each donor.

Study-wide findings and caveats: Later expanders leaned CD4+, whereas day 15 to 85 contracting clones were balanced CD4/CD8. The pre-infection memory compartment contained some responding clones, suggesting cross-reactive memory joined.

The rearrangement links TRBV7-3 to TRBJ2-3, with 8 bases aligning to TRBD2. The sequenced material came from PBMCs or a T cell subset sorted from them (not recorded which). This receptor was identified in an adult woman who had mild COVID-19 (a few samples of this study predate the infection). Cell type and time point are not known. The CDR3 reads CASSPGGSGGTDTQYF. CDR3 nucleotide sequence: TGTGCCAGCAGCCCCGGGGGTAGCGGGGGCACAGATACGCAGTATTTT.